This TCR beta chain is drawn from a study of blood T cell repertoires in COVID-19. As for the study in general: Samples came from the United States, Italy and Spain, spanning acute and convalescent COVID-19. Nucleic acid was either cDNA or gDNA, and it came from T cells, B-cell-depleted T cells, or PBMCs.

The authors' processing: From reference gene primer amplification, estimates of nucleated cell counts were derived. Measured with immunoSEQ multiplex PCR; TCRdb has only the in-frame clones, and not every one. Clonal size and the V and J genes are those of that table, whereas D and trimming came from the DNA. The data contain 30,000 to 35,000 clones, roughly 74% of them singletons. The germline CDR1 and CDR2 sequences are LNHNV and YYDKDF (reference sequence). Trimming took 8 bases from V and 7 from J, leaving 18 bases between them. This CDR3 has 14 amino acids. V gene TRBV15 combines with J gene TRBJ1-5, with D possibly TRBD1 on 6 matching bases. Sequencing was done on a sample of peripheral blood. The clonotype originates from a man at least 80 years old with active or convalescent COVID-19. CDR3 loop: CATRRAGEEQPQHF. The CDR3 region has the DNA TGTGCCACCCGTCGGGCAGGGGAAGAACAGCCCCAGCATTTT. Using reference TRBV15 and TRBJ1-5 for the parts outside the CDR3, the full variable domain is DAMVIQNPRYQVTQFGKPVTLSCSQTLNHNVMYWYQQKSSQAPKLLFHYYDKDFNNEADTPDNFQSRRPNTSFCFLDIRSPGLGDTAMYLCATRRAGEEQPQHFGDGTRLSIL.